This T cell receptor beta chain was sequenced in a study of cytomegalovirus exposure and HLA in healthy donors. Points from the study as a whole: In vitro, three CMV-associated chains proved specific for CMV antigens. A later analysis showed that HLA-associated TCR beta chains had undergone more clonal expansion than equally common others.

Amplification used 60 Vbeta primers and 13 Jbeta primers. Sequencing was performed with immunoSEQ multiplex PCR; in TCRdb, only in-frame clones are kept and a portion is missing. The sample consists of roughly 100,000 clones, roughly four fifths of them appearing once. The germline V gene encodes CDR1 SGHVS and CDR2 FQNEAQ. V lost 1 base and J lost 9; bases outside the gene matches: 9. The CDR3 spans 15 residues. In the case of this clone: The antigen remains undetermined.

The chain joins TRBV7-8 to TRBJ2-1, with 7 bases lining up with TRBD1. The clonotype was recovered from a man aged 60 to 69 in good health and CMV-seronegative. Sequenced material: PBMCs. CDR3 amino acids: CASSLGSTGSFEQFF. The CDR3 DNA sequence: TGTGCCAGCAGCTTAGGCTCGACAGGGTCATTTGAGCAGTTCTTC. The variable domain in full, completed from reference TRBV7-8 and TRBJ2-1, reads GAGVSQSPRYKVAKRGQDVALRCDPISGHVSLFWYQQALGQGPEFLTYFQNEAQLDKSGLPSDRFFAERPEGSVSTLKIQRTQQEDSAVYLCASSLGSTGSFEQFFGPGTRLTVL.